Each of the 9 T cell receptor beta chains below was sequenced from the same sample in a study of T cell responses to AZD1222 COVID-19 vaccine. The method was immunoSEQ multiplex PCR; TCRdb's version includes in-frame clones alone and lacks a portion of them. The sample contains fewer than 200,000 clones, 88% of which appear only once. The sequences come from peripheral blood, collected 28 days after the second AZD1222 dose. These receptor sequences come from an adult who received the AZD1222 COVID-19 vaccine.

This rearrangement joins TRBV18 to TRBJ2-1, with 8 bases identical to TRBD2. The trim removed 0 bases at V and 6 bases at J, leaving 7 bases unmatched. The CDR3 is 16 amino acids. Germline-derived CDR1 and CDR2 are KGHSH and LQKENI. The DNA of the CDR3 is TGTGCCAGCTCACCACCGAGTCTAGCGGGTAGCAATGAGCAGTTCTTC. Encoded protein: CASSPPSLAGSNEQFF.

The rearrangement uses TRBV19 and TRBJ1-6; 7 bases fit TRBD1. Germline CDR1 is LNHDA and CDR2 is SQIVND (reference sequence). The CDR3 covers 16 residues. J was trimmed by 4 bases and V by 6 bases; bases with no gene match: 9. CDR3: CASSRQGIGYNSPLHF. The CDR3 nucleotides are TGTGCCAGTAGCCGACAGGGTATCGGGTATAATTCACCCCTCCACTTT.

The rearrangement links TRBV28 to TRBJ2-3; TRBD2 aligns across 9 bases. The ends lost 7 bases at V and 0 bases at J; junction bases unmatched: 2. The CDR3 contains 14 residues. Germline loops: CDR1 MDHEN, CDR2 SYDVKM. The CDR3 nucleotides are TGTGCCAGCACTAGCGGGGTCAGCACAGATACGCAGTATTTT. Residues: CASTSGVSTDTQYF.

This rearrangement joins TRBV10-3 to TRBJ2-1; the D is unclear. This CDR3 comprises 12 residues. Germline V gene sequence: CDR1 ENHRY, CDR2 SYGVKD. V lost 4 bases and J 5 bases, leaving 6 bases between the germline ends. The CDR3 DNA follows: TGTGCCATCAGTGGAACGAACAATGAGCAGTTCTTC. This sequence encodes CAISGTNNEQFF.

J is TRBJ1-6 and V is TRBV30; D is unclear. The CDR3 runs 16 residues. Germline V gene sequence: CDR1 GTSNPN, CDR2 SVGIG (reference sequence). V lost 4 bases to trimming and J lost 5 bases, with 18 bases between them. The CDR3 sequence is CAWTPGITSNNSPLHF. In nucleotides, the CDR3 is TGTGCCTGGACTCCGGGAATCACATCTAATAATTCACCCCTCCACTTT.

V usage is TRBV10-1 and J usage is TRBJ2-2; tentative D call: TRBD2 (5 bases). The CDR3 has 14 amino acids. Germline CDR1 is WNHNN and CDR2 is SYGVQD (reference sequence). V lost 6 bases, J lost 4 bases, and 12 bases lay in between. In DNA, the CDR3 is TGCGCCAGCAGCCAGAGGGCTGGCACCGGGGAGCTGTTTTTT. Translated: CASSQRAGTGELFF.

The chain uses TRBV5-6 and TRBJ1-1, with D tentatively TRBD1 (5 bases). The CDR3 length is 14 residues. Per germline, CDR1 SGHDT and CDR2 YYEEEE. Trimming took off 5 bases at V and 3 bases at J, with 14 bases between the two ends. CDR3 region: CASSAAGLYTEAFF. CDR3 DNA: TGTGCCAGCAGTGCCGCAGGGCTATACACTGAAGCTTTCTTT.

The sample holds a few counts of this clone. The chain is built from TRBV6-1 and TRBJ2-1, with TRBD2 matching over 10 bases. J was trimmed by 6 bases and V by 1 base; bases with no gene match: 6. CDR3 size: 16 residues. In germline, CDR1 is MNHNS, CDR2 SASEGT. CDR3: CASSEGVLAGANEQFF. The CDR3 DNA reads as TGTGCCAGCAGTGAAGGCGTCCTAGCGGGAGCCAATGAGCAGTTCTTC.

This clone was observed a single time. The rearrangement links TRBV7-9 to TRBJ2-1; 7 bases agree with TRBD1. Germline assignment: CDR1 SEHNR and CDR2 FQNEAQ (reference sequence). The CDR3 totals 13 residues. Trimming took 3 bases from V and 8 from J; bases not matched to a gene: 4. The CDR3 nucleotides read TGTGCCAGCAGCTTTCGCCAGGGGGATGAGCAGTTCTTC. This codes for CASSFRQGDEQFF.